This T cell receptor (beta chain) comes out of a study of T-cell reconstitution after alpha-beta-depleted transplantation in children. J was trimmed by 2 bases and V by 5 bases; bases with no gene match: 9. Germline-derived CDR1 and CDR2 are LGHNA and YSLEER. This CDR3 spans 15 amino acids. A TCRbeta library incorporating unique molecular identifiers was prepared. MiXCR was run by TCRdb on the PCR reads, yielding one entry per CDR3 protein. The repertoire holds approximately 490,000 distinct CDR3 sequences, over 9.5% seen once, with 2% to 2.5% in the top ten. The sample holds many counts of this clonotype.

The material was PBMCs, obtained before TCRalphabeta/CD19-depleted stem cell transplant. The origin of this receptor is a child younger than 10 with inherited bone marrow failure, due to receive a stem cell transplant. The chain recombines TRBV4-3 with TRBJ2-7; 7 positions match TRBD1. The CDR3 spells CASSVVRDSTYEQYF. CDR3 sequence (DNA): TGCGCCAGCAGCGTAGTCCGGGACAGCACCTACGAGCAGTACTTC.